This T cell receptor beta chain was found in a study of CD8+ T cells in alopecia areata. As for the study in general: Treated patients swallowed 5 to 10 mg of oral tofacitinib twice daily. Once tofacitinib had been taken for 6 to 18 months, 6 months off drug followed.

With regard to this clone: This sample also contains other DNA sequences that code for the same CDR3.

It was cDNA, reverse transcribed from extracted RNA, that served as the sequencing template. Only in-frame clones appear in the TCRdb table, and some are missing; sequencing was by immunoSEQ multiplex PCR. The profile shows some 12,000 clones, more than 50% of them singletons. Trimming cost V 5 bases and J 8 bases, with 15 bases left between them. Looked up from germline, CDR1 is LNHDA and CDR2 is SQIVND (reference sequence). CDR3 length: 13 residues. From alopecia areata patients, lesional scalp punch biopsies and peripheral blood were collected. The TCR was taken from a human donor with alopecia areata. The source material was skin. V gene TRBV19 combines with J gene TRBJ1-2; D perhaps matches TRBD1 (5 bases). Here the CDR3 reads CASSPQGVKGYTF. In DNA, the CDR3 is TGTGCCAGTAGTCCCCAGGGTGTAAAAGGCTACACCTTC.